The text below deals with one TCR beta chain. Naive CD8 cells were CD45RO-negative, positively selected for CCR7, excluding terminally differentiated effector memory CD45RA+ cells. Assay runs were performed at deep level. Repertoires were generated with immunoSEQ multiplex PCR, while TCRdb's copy carries only in-frame clones and drops some. The sample has under 850,000 clones, more than 85% seen once. The germline CDR1 and CDR2 sequences are WSHSY and SAAADI. With 8 bases removed from V and 3 bases from J, the gap between germline ends came to 5 bases. The CDR3 sequence is 11 residues long. This sample stems from a study of shared clonotypes between healthy human individuals. Study as a whole: Contributing individuals were two females and a few males aged 18 to 49.

The source is a man aged 25-45 years in good health. Material for sequencing was naive CD8+ T cells sorted from blood. This chain uses TRBV10-2 with TRBJ2-1; D perhaps matches TRBD2 (5 bases). In DNA, the CDR3 is TGCGCCAGCCGGGACTACAATGAGCAGTTCTTC. Encoded protein: CASRDYNEQFF.